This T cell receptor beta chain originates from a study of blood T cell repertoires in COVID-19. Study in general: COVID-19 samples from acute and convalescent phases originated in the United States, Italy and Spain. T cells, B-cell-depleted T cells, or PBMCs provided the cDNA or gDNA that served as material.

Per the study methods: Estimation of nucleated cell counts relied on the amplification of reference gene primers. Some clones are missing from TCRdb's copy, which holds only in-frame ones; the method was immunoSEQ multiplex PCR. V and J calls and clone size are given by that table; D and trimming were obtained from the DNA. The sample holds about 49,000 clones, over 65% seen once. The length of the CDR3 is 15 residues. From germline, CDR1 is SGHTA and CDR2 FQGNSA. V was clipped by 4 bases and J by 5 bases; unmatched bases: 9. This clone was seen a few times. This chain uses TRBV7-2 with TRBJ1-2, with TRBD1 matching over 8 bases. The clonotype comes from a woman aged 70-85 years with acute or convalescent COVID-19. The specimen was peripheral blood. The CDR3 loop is CASSSGQGGPYGYTF. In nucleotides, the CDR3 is TGTGCCAGCAGCTCAGGACAGGGAGGCCCTTATGGCTACACCTTC.